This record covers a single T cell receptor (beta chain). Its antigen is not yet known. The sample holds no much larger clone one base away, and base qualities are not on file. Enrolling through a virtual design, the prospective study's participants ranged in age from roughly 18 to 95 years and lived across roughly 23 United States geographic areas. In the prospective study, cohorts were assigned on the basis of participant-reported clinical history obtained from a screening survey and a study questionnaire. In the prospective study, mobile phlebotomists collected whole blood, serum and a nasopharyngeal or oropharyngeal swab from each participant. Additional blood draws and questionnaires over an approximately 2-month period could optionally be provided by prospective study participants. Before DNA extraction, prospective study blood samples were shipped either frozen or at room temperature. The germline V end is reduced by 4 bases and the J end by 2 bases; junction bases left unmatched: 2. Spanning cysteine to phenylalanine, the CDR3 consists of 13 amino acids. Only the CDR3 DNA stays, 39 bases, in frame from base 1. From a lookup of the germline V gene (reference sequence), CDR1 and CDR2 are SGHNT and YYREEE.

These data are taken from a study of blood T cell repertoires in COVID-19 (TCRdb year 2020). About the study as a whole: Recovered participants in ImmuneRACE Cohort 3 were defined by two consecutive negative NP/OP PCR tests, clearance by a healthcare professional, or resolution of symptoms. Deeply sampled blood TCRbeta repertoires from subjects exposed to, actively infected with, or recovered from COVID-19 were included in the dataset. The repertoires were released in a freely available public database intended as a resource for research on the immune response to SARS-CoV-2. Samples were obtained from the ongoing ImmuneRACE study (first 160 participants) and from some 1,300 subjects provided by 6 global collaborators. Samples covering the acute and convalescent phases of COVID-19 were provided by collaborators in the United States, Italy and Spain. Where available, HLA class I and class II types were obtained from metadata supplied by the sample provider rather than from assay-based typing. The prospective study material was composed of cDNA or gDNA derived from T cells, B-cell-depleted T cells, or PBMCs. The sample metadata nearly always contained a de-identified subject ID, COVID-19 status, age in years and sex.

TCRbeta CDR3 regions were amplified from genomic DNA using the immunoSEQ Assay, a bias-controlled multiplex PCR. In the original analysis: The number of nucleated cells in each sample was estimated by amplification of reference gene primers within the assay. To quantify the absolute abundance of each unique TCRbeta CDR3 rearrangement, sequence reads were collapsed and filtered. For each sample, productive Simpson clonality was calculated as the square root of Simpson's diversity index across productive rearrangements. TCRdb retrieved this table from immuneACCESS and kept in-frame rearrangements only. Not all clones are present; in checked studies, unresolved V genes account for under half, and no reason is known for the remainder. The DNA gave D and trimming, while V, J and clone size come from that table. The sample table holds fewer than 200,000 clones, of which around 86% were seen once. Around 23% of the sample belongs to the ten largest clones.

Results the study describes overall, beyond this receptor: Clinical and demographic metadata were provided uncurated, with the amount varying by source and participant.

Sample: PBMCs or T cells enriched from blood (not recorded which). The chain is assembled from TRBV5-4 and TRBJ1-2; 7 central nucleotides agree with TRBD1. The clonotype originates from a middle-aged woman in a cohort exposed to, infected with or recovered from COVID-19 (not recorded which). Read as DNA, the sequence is TGTGCCAGCAGCCCGGACAGGAACTATGGCTACACCTTC. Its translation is CASSPDRNYGYTF.